This T cell receptor beta chain came from a study of CD8 T cells in Susac syndrome. Trimming left V 0 bases short and J 10 bases short, with 15 bases between. The CDR3 extends over 14 amino acids. Sequencing of TCR beta drew on CD8+ and CD4+ T cells from blood. Random hexamers served to reverse transcribe roughly 0.5 to 1 ug RNA. TCRdb processed the immunoSEQ multiplex PCR reads anew with MiXCR; each CDR3 protein has one entry. The sample lists 100,000 to 150,000 distinct CDR3 sequences; about 95% were seen once. The clonotype comes from a human donor in good health. Sequenced: CD4+ T cells from PBMCs. The V call is TRBV12-3 or TRBV12-4, the J call TRBJ2-5; maybe TRBD2 (6 bases). The CDR3 sequence: CASSLALGGGDQYF. For the CDR3, the DNA is TGTGCCAGCAGTTTAGCGCTAGGCGGAGGGGACCAGTACTTC.